The 10 T cell receptor beta chains below all came from one sample that was sequenced in a study of vaccination and CD4 T cells after COVID-19. Stated treatment: roughly 11-day PBMC culture with coronavirus spike peptide pools or control peptides (ViraFEST assay). The unexposed donor provided CD4+ T cells, which were taken before the COVID-19 pandemic (2011-2018). At the Johns Hopkins FTIC core, DNA taken from cultured CD4+ T cells was sequenced by way of the Oncomine TCR Beta short-read assay. Genomic DNA was isolated from CD4+ T cells that had been cultured. MiXCR, run by TCRdb on the PCR reads, gives a single entry per CDR3 protein. This table holds 10,000 or so distinct CDR3 sequences, around a third found once. The antigens for these receptors are not known. The sequenced material came from CD4+ T cells from blood, cultured in vitro. These receptors all come from a human donor in good health.

This chain joins TRBV6-2 or TRBV6-3 and TRBJ2-1; 12 bases are a match to TRBD2. V dropped 5 bases and J dropped 10; count of bases not matched to a gene: 6. This CDR3 spans 14 amino acids. The V gene's germline CDR1 is MNHEY and CDR2 SVGEGT. The CDR3 sequence is CASSHTSGRTEQFF. The CDR3 nucleotides are TGTGCCAGCAGTCACACTAGCGGGAGGACGGAGCAGTTCTTC.

The rearrangement links TRBV6-2 or TRBV6-3 to TRBJ2-2, with TRBD2 as a possible D gene (6 bases). Trimming cost V 0 bases and J 6 bases, with 14 bases left between them. From germline, CDR1 is MNHEY and CDR2 SVGEGT. This CDR3 region has 16 residues. The CDR3 region is CASSYSEGFVPGELFF. DNA of the CDR3: TGTGCCAGCAGTTACTCGGAGGGATTCGTCCCCGGGGAGCTGTTTTTT.

A single count supports this clonotype. CDR3 DNA sequence: TGTGCCAGCAGTTCCCCAGGGGGAGGAGAGACCCAGTACTTC. The encoded protein is CASSSPGGGETQYF. The chain carries TRBV28 and TRBJ2-5; the D gene is possibly TRBD1 (7 bases). V lost 4 bases to trimming and J lost 4 bases, with 13 bases between them. CDR3 size: 14 residues. Germline V CDR1 and CDR2: MDHEN, SYDVKM.

The table lists this clonotype with a few counts. The chain joins TRBV7-6 to TRBJ2-7, with 12 positions matching TRBD2. Germline trimming cut 5 bases from V and 13 bases from J; bases unmatched to any gene: 9. CDR1 is SGHVS and CDR2 is FNYEAQ in the germline V gene. The CDR3 extends over 13 amino acids. The CDR3 DNA sequence: TGTGCCAGCAGCGATCGGACTAGCGGGATGTTATACTTC. Translated: CASSDRTSGMLYF.

This clonotype was picked up a small number of times. The chain joins TRBV7-9 to TRBJ1-2; D call uncertain. This CDR3 region has 15 residues. Trimming removed 5 bases at V and 8 bases at J, with 21 bases between. In germline, CDR1 is SEHNR, CDR2 FQNEAQ (reference sequence). This CDR3 is CASSLAGPRRRGYTF. The DNA for the CDR3 is TGTGCCAGCAGCCTGGCGGGTCCTAGGCGTAGAGGCTACACCTTC.

V gene TRBV10-3 combines with J gene TRBJ2-7, with 7 bases identical to TRBD2. The CDR3 totals 14 residues. From germline, CDR1 is ENHRY and CDR2 SYGVKD. V shed 4 bases, J shed 5 bases, and the junction held 8 bases outside the gene matches. The CDR3 region is CAISARTREDEQYF. The CDR3 DNA follows: TGTGCCATCAGTGCGCGGACTAGGGAGGACGAGCAGTACTTC.

This clonotype was observed a few times. V is TRBV7-3 and J is TRBJ1-2; the D gene is possibly TRBD1 (5 bases). Looked up from germline, CDR1 is SGHTA and CDR2 is FQGTGA. CDR3 length: 11 amino acids. The V gene lost 7 bases and the J gene lost 9 bases, with 12 bases spanning the gap. CDR3 sequence (DNA): TGTGCCAGCACCCGGGAGGGGAGCTACACCTTC. It is translated as CASTREGSYTF.

The chain links TRBV19 to TRBJ2-1; a possible D gene is TRBD1 (6 bases). The CDR3 loop spans 18 amino acids. V was pared by 1 base and J by 0 bases, with 16 bases between. The germline V gene has CDR1 LNHDA and CDR2 SQIVND (reference sequence). Here the CDR3 reads CASSIGRGGRSSYNEQFF. CDR3 bases: TGTGCCAGTAGTATAGGCCGAGGGGGACGGAGCTCCTACAATGAGCAGTTCTTC.

V and J are TRBV2 and TRBJ2-5; D call uncertain. Germline lookup yields CDR1 SNHLY and CDR2 FYNNEI. The V gene lost 7 bases and the J gene lost 1 base, with 10 bases spanning the gap. This CDR3 has 13 residues. The CDR3 region is CASMWRPQETQYF. The DNA for the CDR3 is TGTGCCAGCATGTGGCGGCCCCAAGAGACCCAGTACTTC.

The V and J genes are TRBV27 and TRBJ2-3, with D maybe TRBD2 (6 bases). CDR1 and CDR2 (germline): MNHEY, SMNVEV (reference sequence). The length of the CDR3 is 15 residues. Trimming removed 4 bases from V and 1 base from J, with 12 bases in between. The CDR3 is CASSSLASGTDTQYF. The CDR3 nucleotides are TGTGCCAGCAGTTCCCTAGCGAGTGGCACAGATACGCAGTATTTT.